This entry lists 23 T cell receptor beta chains sequenced from one sample in a study of cytomegalovirus exposure and HLA in healthy donors. PCR primers comprised 60 Vbeta and 13 Jbeta primers. Using immunoSEQ multiplex PCR, the repertoire was profiled, and TCRdb retains in-frame clones only, with some absent. Altogether some 130,000 clones are present, around 77% being singletons, with the ten largest covering approximately 1.2%. Input material: PBMCs. The receptors derive from a man aged 50-60 years in good health and CMV-seronegative.

The chain's CDR3 is CASSSGLGGYAGELFF. CDR3 DNA: TGCGCCAGCAGCTCGGGGCTCGGAGGGTACGCCGGGGAGCTGTTTTTT. This sequence joins TRBV5-1 and TRBJ2-2, with D tentatively TRBD2 (6 bases). The CDR3 length is 16 residues. Deletions cut 3 bases from V and 6 bases from J, with 18 bases between. CDR1 is SGHRS, CDR2 YFSETQ, per germline.

This clone was observed a few times. The chain is built from TRBV6-1 and TRBJ1-1, with D tentatively TRBD1 (5 bases). The CDR3 contains 15 residues. Trimming took 7 bases from V and 4 from J, leaving 19 bases between them. Per the germline V gene, CDR1 is MNHNS and CDR2 is SASEGT. CDR3 DNA: TGTGCCAGCACCGAATCTCAGGGCCCCGGCACTGAAGCTTTCTTT. It encodes CASTESQGPGTEAFF.

This chain links TRBV27 with TRBJ2-1, with 10 bases lining up with TRBD1. V lost 6 bases, J lost 9 bases, and 8 bases stayed unmatched. CDR3 length equals 14 residues. In germline, CDR1 is MNHEY, CDR2 SMNVEV (reference sequence). The DNA for the CDR3 is TGTGCCAGCAGAAGGGACAGGGGTAGTGGTGAGCAGTTCTTC. Encoded protein: CASRRDRGSGEQFF.

The chain joins TRBV9 to TRBJ2-2, with 8 bases identical to TRBD2. The germline gives CDR1 SGDLS, CDR2 YYNGEE. Unmatched junction bases numbered 6, after V lost 5 bases and J lost 3 bases. The CDR3 length is 15 residues. CDR3 region: CASSAGLADTGELFF. The DNA of the CDR3 is TGTGCCAGCAGTGCTGGACTAGCTGACACCGGGGAGCTGTTTTTT.

The gene calls are TRBV10-3 and TRBJ1-1; 7 bases map to TRBD1. In germline, CDR1 is ENHRY, CDR2 SYGVKD. The J segment lost 4 bases and the V segment lost 4 bases, leaving 3 bases of the junction unmatched. The CDR3 covers 13 residues. As DNA, the CDR3 is TGTGCCATCAGTGGAAGGGGGCCCACTGAAGCTTTCTTT. It encodes CAISGRGPTEAFF.

The chain employs TRBV6-5 and TRBJ2-7; a possible D gene is TRBD2 (6 bases). This CDR3 has 14 amino acids. Germline V lookup: CDR1 MNHEY, CDR2 SVGAGI. V dropped 6 bases and J dropped 3 bases, with 15 bases sitting between them. The CDR3 region is CASRPGTPSYEQYF. DNA of the CDR3: TGTGCCAGCAGACCCGGGACTCCAAGCTACGAGCAGTACTTC.

The V gene is TRBV19, the J gene TRBJ2-6; D perhaps matches TRBD1 (6 bases). The V and J ends lost 6 bases and 1 base respectively, with 10 bases between them. This CDR3 comprises 15 residues. The germline V gene encodes CDR1 LNHDA and CDR2 SQIVND (reference sequence). Here the CDR3 reads CASSTQGSGANVLTF. DNA for the CDR3: TGTGCCAGTAGCACCCAGGGGTCTGGGGCCAACGTCCTGACTTTC. Full variable domain (rest looked up from reference TRBV19 and TRBJ2-6): DGGITQSPKYLFRKEGQNVTLSCEQNLNHDAMYWYRQDPGQGLRLIYYSQIVNDFQKGDIAEGYSVSREKKESFPLTVTSAQKNPTAFYLCASSTQGSGANVLTFGAGSRLTVL.

This clone has a handful of counts. V is TRBV5-1 and J is TRBJ2-5; TRBD2 aligns across 7 bases. CDR1 and CDR2 (germline): SGHRS, YFSETQ. This CDR3 comprises 18 residues. V shed 0 bases and J 0 bases; nucleotides not matched to a gene: 11. The CDR3 region is CASSLARISSGHQETQYF. CDR3 DNA: TGCGCCAGCAGCTTGGCCCGAATATCTAGCGGACACCAAGAGACCCAGTACTTC. Looking up the rest from reference TRBV5-1 and TRBJ2-5 gives the full variable domain: KAGVTQTPRYLIKTRGQQVTLSCSPISGHRSVSWYQQTPGQGLQFLFEYFSETQRNKGNFPGRFSGRQFSNSRSEMNVSTLELGDSALYLCASSLARISSGHQETQYFGPGTRLLVL.

This rearrangement joins TRBV15 to TRBJ2-5, with D unresolved. The length of the CDR3 is 13 residues. Germline values: CDR1 LNHNV, CDR2 YYDKDF (reference sequence). V was trimmed by 5 bases and J by 0 bases, leaving 7 bases between them. CDR3 protein: CATSGPYQETQYF. The CDR3 DNA sequence: TGTGCCACCAGCGGGCCGTACCAAGAGACCCAGTACTTC.

This chain joins TRBV28 and TRBJ2-1, with TRBD2 matching 9 bases. The germline gives CDR1 MDHEN, CDR2 SYDVKM. V lost 6 bases to trimming and J lost 2 bases; unmatched junction nucleotides: 5. The CDR3 runs 15 residues. In nucleotides, the CDR3 is TGTGCCAGCAGGTATAGCGGGAGCACCTACAATGAGCAGTTCTTC. Translation gives CASRYSGSTYNEQFF.

This clone was picked up one time. This chain uses TRBV10-3 with TRBJ2-7; TRBD1 agrees at 9 bases. V gave up 10 bases and J gave up 3 bases; unmatched junction bases: 10. This CDR3 has 14 amino acids. Germline V gives CDR1 ENHRY, CDR2 SYGVKD. CDR3 DNA sequence: TGTGCCACCAGCGAGGACAGGGGTGGCTACGAGCAGTACTTC. It translates to CATSEDRGGYEQYF.

The chain carries TRBV9 and TRBJ1-2; 9 positions agree with TRBD1. Germline CDR1 SGDLS, CDR2 YYNGEE. The CDR3 has 14 amino acids. Germline trimming cut 3 bases from V and 8 bases from J; bases unmatched to any gene: 8. CDR3 nucleotide sequence: TGTGCCAGCAGCGACCGTACAGGGGGCGACGGCTACACCTTC. Translated: CASSDRTGGDGYTF.

This clone was seen a single time. This chain uses TRBV5-1 with TRBJ2-1; 8 bases match TRBD2. The J segment lost 5 bases and the V segment lost 0 bases, leaving 10 bases of the junction unmatched. This CDR3 has 17 amino acids. Germline V gives CDR1 SGHRS, CDR2 YFSETQ. The CDR3 DNA follows: TGCGCCAGCAGCTTGGCCCAGGCTAGCGGGTTACACAATGAGCAGTTCTTC. It is translated as CASSLAQASGLHNEQFF.

As for this clone: This same CDR3 is encoded by further DNA sequences in the sample. V gene TRBV2 combines with J gene TRBJ1-1; D is possibly TRBD1 (6 bases). The CDR3 consists of 14 residues. Germline CDR1 is SNHLY and CDR2 is FYNNEI. V was shortened by 6 bases and J by 3 bases, with 14 bases between the two germline ends. The CDR3 sequence: CASRPDGQHTEAFF. CDR3 sequence (DNA): TGTGCCAGCAGACCGGATGGACAGCACACTGAAGCTTTCTTT. Full variable domain (outside the CDR3, taken from reference TRBV2 and TRBJ1-1): EPEVTQTPSHQVTQMGQEVILRCVPISNHLYFYWYRQILGQKVEFLVSFYNNEISEKSEIFDDQFSVERPDGSNFTLKIRSTKLEDSAMYFCASRPDGQHTEAFFGQGTRLTVV.

The J gene is TRBJ2-5, the V gene TRBV5-6, with D possibly matching TRBD1 (5 bases). The J call may be in error: the DNA end matches TRBJ2-7 better. Looked up from germline, CDR1 is SGHDT and CDR2 is YYEEEE. This CDR3 region has 13 residues. The CDR3: CASSSQGRNEQYF. In DNA, the CDR3 is TGTGCCAGCAGCAGCCAGGGAAGGAACGAGCAGTACTTC.

This chain links TRBV27 with TRBJ2-1, with TRBD2 matching over 8 bases. Trimming cost V 4 bases and J 12 bases; bases outside gene matches: 14. CDR1 and CDR2 (germline): MNHEY, SMNVEV (reference sequence). CDR3 size: 15 residues. CDR3 nucleotides: TGTGCCAGCAGTTCCGGGGGAGGAGCGGGAGAGGGGCAGTTCTTC. Protein: CASSSGGGAGEGQFF.

This clone was recorded a few times. The genes are TRBV25-1 and TRBJ1-2; perhaps TRBD1 as D (6 bases). Trimming removed 2 bases at V and 7 bases at J, with 11 bases between. CDR3 size: 13 residues. Germline V lookup: CDR1 MGHDK, CDR2 SYGVNS. The CDR3 reads CASSEPTGFGYTF. The CDR3 DNA reads as TGTGCCAGCAGTGAACCCACAGGGTTTGGCTACACCTTC.

This clone was observed a few times. The V call is TRBV6-1, the J call TRBJ1-5, with D hard to call. The germline V gene has CDR1 MNHNS and CDR2 SASEGT. The CDR3 extends over 14 amino acids. V lost 7 bases and J 0 bases, leaving 10 bases between the germline ends. CDR3 amino acids: CASTQINSNQPQHF. CDR3 nucleotide sequence: TGTGCCAGCACTCAGATTAATAGCAATCAGCCCCAGCATTTT.

This chain uses TRBV19 with TRBJ2-3; the D gene is possibly TRBD1 (7 bases). Germline values: CDR1 LNHDA, CDR2 SQIVND (reference sequence). Trimming took 3 bases from V and 6 from J, leaving 16 bases between them. CDR3 size: 15 residues. CDR3 protein: CASSIDLQGRDTQYF. DNA of the CDR3: TGTGCCAGTAGTATCGACCTACAGGGGAGGGATACGCAGTATTTT.

This chain connects TRBV5-1 to TRBJ1-2; D is perhaps TRBD1 (5 bases). CDR3 length: 13 amino acids. Germline assignment: CDR1 SGHRS and CDR2 YFSETQ. Trimming cost V 0 bases and J 3 bases, with 6 bases left between them. For the CDR3, the DNA is TGCGCCAGCAGCTTGGTAGGGGACTATGGCTACACCTTC. Protein sequence: CASSLVGDYGYTF.

This clone came up a few times. CDR3 residues: CASSPLRSSYGYTF. CDR3 in DNA: TGTGCCAGCAGCCCACTCCGTTCTTCCTATGGCTACACCTTC. The chain links TRBV6-5 to TRBJ1-2; D call uncertain. Germline V gene lookup returns CDR1 MNHEY and CDR2 SVGAGI. V was clipped by 6 bases and J by 4 bases, with 15 bases between them. The CDR3 sequence is 14 residues long.

The sample holds a few counts of this clone. The rearrangement uses TRBV7-2 and TRBJ2-7; D perhaps matches TRBD1 (5 bases). Trimming shortened V by 7 bases and J by 3 bases, and 16 bases separated the two germline ends. CDR3 length: 14 residues. Germline V gives CDR1 SGHTA, CDR2 FQGNSA. The chain's CDR3 is CASTQGIPGYEQYF. The CDR3 DNA sequence: TGTGCCAGCACCCAGGGTATCCCTGGCTACGAGCAGTACTTC.

This chain uses TRBV5-1 with TRBJ2-1; D possibly corresponds to TRBD1 (5 bases). This CDR3 has 14 amino acids. Germline V gene data show CDR1 as SGHRS and CDR2 as YFSETQ. Trimming left V 0 bases short and J 3 bases short, with 7 bases between. The CDR3 protein is CASSLVRGYNEQFF. The CDR3 DNA reads TGCGCCAGCAGCTTGGTAAGGGGCTACAATGAGCAGTTCTTC.